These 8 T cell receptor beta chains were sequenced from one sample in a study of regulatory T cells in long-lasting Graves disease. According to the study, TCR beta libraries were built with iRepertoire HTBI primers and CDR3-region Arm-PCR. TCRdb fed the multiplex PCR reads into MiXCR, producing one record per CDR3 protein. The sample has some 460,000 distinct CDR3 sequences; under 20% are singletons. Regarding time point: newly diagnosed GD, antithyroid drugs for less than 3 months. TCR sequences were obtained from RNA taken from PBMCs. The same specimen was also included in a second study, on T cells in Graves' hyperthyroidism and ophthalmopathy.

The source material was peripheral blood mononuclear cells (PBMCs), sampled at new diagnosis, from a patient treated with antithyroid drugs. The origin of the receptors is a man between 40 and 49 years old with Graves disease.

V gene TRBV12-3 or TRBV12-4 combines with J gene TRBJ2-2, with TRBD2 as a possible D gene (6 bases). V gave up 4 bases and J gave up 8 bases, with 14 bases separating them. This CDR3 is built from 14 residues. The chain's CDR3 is CASSYSLGLGELFF. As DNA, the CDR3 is TGTGCCAGCAGTTATTCCCTGGGACTGGGGGAGCTGTTTTTT.

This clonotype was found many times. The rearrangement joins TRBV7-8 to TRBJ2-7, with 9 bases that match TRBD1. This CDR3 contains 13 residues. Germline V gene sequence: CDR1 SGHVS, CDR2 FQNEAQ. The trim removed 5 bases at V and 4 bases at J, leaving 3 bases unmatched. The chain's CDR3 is CASSTGTGYEQYF. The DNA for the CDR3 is TGTGCCAGCAGCACCGGGACAGGGTACGAGCAGTACTTC.

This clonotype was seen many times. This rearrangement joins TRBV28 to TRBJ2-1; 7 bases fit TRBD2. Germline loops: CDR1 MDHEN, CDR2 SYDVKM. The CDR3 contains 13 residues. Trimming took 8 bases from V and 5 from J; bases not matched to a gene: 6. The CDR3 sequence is CASRGSLDNEQFF. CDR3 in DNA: TGTGCCAGCCGCGGGAGTTTAGACAATGAGCAGTTCTTC. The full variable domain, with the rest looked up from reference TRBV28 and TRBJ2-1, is DVKVTQSSRYLVKRTGEKVFLECVQDMDHENMFWYRQDPGLGLRLIYFSYDVKMKEKGDIPEGYSVSREKKERFSLILESASTNQTSMYLCASRGSLDNEQFFGPGTRLTVL.

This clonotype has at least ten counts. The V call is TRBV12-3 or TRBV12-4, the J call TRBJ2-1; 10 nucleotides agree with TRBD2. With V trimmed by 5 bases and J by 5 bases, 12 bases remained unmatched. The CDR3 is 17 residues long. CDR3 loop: CASSLLTLAGEDNEQFF. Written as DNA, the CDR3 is TGTGCCAGCAGTCTGTTGACTCTAGCGGGAGAGGACAATGAGCAGTTCTTC.

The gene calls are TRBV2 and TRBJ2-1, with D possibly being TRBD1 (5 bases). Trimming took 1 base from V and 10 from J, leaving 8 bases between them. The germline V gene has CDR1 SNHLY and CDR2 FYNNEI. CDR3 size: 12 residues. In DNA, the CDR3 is TGTGCCAGCAGTGAAGTAGGGGCAGAGCAGTTCTTC. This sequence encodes CASSEVGAEQFF.

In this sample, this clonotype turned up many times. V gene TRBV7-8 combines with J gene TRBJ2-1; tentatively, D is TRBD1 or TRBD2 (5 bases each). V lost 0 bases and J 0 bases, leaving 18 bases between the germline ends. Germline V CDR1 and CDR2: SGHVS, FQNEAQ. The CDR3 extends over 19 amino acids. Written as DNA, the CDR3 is TGTGCCAGCAGCTTAGCCGTCAGGGTGGGAGACTACTCCTACAATGAGCAGTTCTTC. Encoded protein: CASSLAVRVGDYSYNEQFF.

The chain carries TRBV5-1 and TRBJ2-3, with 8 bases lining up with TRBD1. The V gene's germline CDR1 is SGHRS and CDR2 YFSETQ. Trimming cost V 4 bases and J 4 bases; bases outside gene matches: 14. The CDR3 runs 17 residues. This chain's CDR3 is CASSQLTGALVADTQYF. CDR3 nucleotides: TGCGCCAGCAGCCAGTTGACAGGGGCGCTGGTGGCAGATACGCAGTATTTT. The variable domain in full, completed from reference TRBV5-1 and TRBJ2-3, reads KAGVTQTPRYLIKTRGQQVTLSCSPISGHRSVSWYQQTPGQGLQFLFEYFSETQRNKGNFPGRFSGRQFSNSRSEMNVSTLELGDSALYLCASSQLTGALVADTQYFGPGTRLTVL.

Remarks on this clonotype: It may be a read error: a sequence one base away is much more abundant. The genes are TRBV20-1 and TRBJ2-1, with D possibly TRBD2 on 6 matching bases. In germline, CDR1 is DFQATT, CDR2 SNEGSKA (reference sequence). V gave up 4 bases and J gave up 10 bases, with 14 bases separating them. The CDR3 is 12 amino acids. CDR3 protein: CSATGSSYEQFF. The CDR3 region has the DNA TGCAGTGCTACCGGGAGCTCCTACGAGCAGTTCTTC.